The 8 T cell receptor beta chains below were found in one sample sequenced in a study (dated by TCRdb to 2014 to 2015). Receptors were amplified or captured by 5' RACE. The sequencer listed for this sample is Illumina MiSeq. TCRdb's own reprocessing of the public reads used fastp at Q25 and MiXCR and kept productive beta chains. Rows matching on CDR3 protein sequence are summarized as one entry with the most common DNA and genes. In this sample the table shows about 60,000 distinct CDR3 sequences, about 31% of which occur a single time. Over 2% of the sample is held by the ten biggest clonotypes. Source material: tumor-infiltrating naive CD4+ T cells sorted from the breast tumor. Reading the label with the study, this specimen's cell subset or site is: naive CD4+ T cells, CD4+CD45RA+CD25-. The receptors stem from a female donor with breast cancer.

This clonotype was detected a few times. CDR3 sequence (DNA): TGCAGTGCTAGCTCCCCGGTCCAGGGGCCAATGAACACTGAAGCTTTCTTT. It codes for CSASSPVQGPMNTEAFF. V and J are TRBV20-1 and TRBJ1-1; D perhaps matches TRBD1 (6 bases). This CDR3 has 17 residues. The germline gives CDR1 DFQATT, CDR2 SNEGSKA (reference sequence). V dropped 3 bases and J dropped 0 bases, with 20 bases sitting between them.

As regards this clonotype: Being one base from a much bigger clone, this may be a read error. The chain's CDR3 is CASSLEGGYGHTF. The CDR3 nucleotides read TGCGCCAGCAGCTTGGAAGGGGGCTATGGCCACACCTTC. J is TRBJ1-2 and V is TRBV5-1; TRBD1 matches at 7 bases. CDR1 is SGHRS and CDR2 is YFSETQ in the germline V gene. The CDR3 consists of 13 residues.

This rearrangement joins TRBV5-5 to TRBJ2-7, with a possible D match to TRBD1 (5 bases). From germline, CDR1 is SGHKS and CDR2 YYEKEE (reference sequence). The ends were cut back, 1 base at V and 6 bases at J, with 17 bases in the middle. This CDR3 is 15 amino acids long. In nucleotides, the CDR3 is TGTGCCAGCAGCTTGTTGGGAAGGGGCTTAGCCGAGCAGTACTTC. Translation gives CASSLLGRGLAEQYF.

This clonotype was detected many times. V usage is TRBV20-1 and J usage is TRBJ2-7, with TRBD2 identical over 11 bases. This CDR3 region has 15 residues. The germline CDR1 and CDR2 sequences are DFQATT and SNEGSKA (reference sequence). Trimming took 1 base from V and 5 from J; bases not matched to a gene: 7. CDR3 region: CSARVAGGPGDEQYF. CDR3 coding DNA: TGCAGTGCTAGAGTAGCGGGAGGGCCGGGGGACGAGCAGTACTTC.

This chain joins TRBV29-1 and TRBJ2-2; 8 bases are a match to TRBD1. The germline CDR1 and CDR2 sequences are SQVTM and ANQGSEA. The CDR3 extends over 14 amino acids. With V trimmed by 4 bases and J by 1 base, 2 bases remained unmatched. The CDR3 DNA sequence: TGCAGCGTTGCAGGGGGCCTGAACACCGGGGAGCTGTTTTTT. This translates into CSVAGGLNTGELFF.

The chain links TRBV4-3 to TRBJ2-7; D is undetermined. Germline CDR1 is LGHNA and CDR2 is YSLEER. V dropped 0 bases and J dropped 7 bases, with 16 bases sitting between them. The CDR3 extends over 15 amino acids. This CDR3 reads CASSQDPRSVGEQYF. DNA of the CDR3: TGCGCCAGCAGCCAAGATCCGCGGAGCGTAGGAGAGCAGTACTTC.

The chain uses TRBV20-1 and TRBJ1-6; D might be TRBD1 (5 bases). Trimming took off 6 bases at V and 7 bases at J, with 13 bases between the two ends. CDR3 length: 13 residues. CDR1 DFQATT and CDR2 SNEGSKA come from the germline V gene (reference sequence). The CDR3 region is CSADGGGNSPLHF. CDR3 bases: TGCAGTGCCGACGGGGGAGGCAATTCACCCCTCCACTTT.

This rearrangement joins TRBV29-1 to TRBJ2-7, with 10 bases aligning to TRBD2. V was pared by 1 base and J by 4 bases, with 13 bases of the junction left unmatched. Germline CDR1 SQVTM, CDR2 ANQGSEA. The CDR3 covers 17 residues. Here the CDR3 DNA reads TGCAGCGTTGAAGGGGCCGCCCGGCTAGCGGGGGAGTACGAGCAGTACTTC. This sequence encodes CSVEGAARLAGEYEQYF.